In its sample, the clone carrying this T cell receptor (beta chain) was seen many times. Its antigen is unidentified. This sample was taken from a study of T-cell memory formation after mild COVID-19. Across the whole study: The study found TCR clusters largely donor specific.

Study-wide results and caveats: Clones that got smaller from day 15 to 85 had even CD4/CD8, while clones growing later tipped toward CD4+.

Each CDR3 protein gets one entry after TCRdb re-called the 5' RACE reads with MiXCR. The sample lists approximately 42,000 distinct CDR3 sequences, about 6.8% occurring once. CDR1 is SGHDT, CDR2 YYEEEE, per germline. The CDR3 sequence is 16 residues long. V lost 4 bases and J lost 2; bases outside the gene matches: 6. The chain carries TRBV5-6 and TRBJ2-1; 10 positions agree with TRBD2. This TCR was sampled from an adult who had mild COVID-19 (a few samples of this study predate the infection). Cell type and time point are not known. What was sequenced was PBMCs or a T cell subset sorted from them (not recorded which). The CDR3, as DNA: TGTGCCAGCAGCCCTAGCGGGAGTACTCCCTACAATGAGCAGTTCTTC. Its translation: CASSPSGSTPYNEQFF.